This TCR beta chain was identified during a study of blood T cell repertoires in COVID-19. In regard to this clone: The germline gene is not matched at one end of the junction; a read error may be the cause.

The CDR3 has 14 residues. The V gene's germline CDR1 is MNHEY and CDR2 SMNVEV (reference sequence). Authors' methods: Reference gene primers were amplified, and this amplification served to estimate nucleated cell counts. Sequencing was performed with immunoSEQ multiplex PCR; in TCRdb, only in-frame clones are kept and a portion is missing. The D gene and trimming were derived from the DNA, and the V and J assignments and clone size from that table. The data contain roughly 50,000 clones, roughly 80% of them singletons. The TCR sequence derives from a woman in her fifties or sixties with acute or convalescent COVID-19. The chain links TRBV27 to TRBJ1-2; a possible D gene is TRBD1 (6 bases). The sequenced sample was peripheral blood. The DNA of the CDR3 is TGTGCCAGCAGTTTAAGCGACGAACAGGGTCCCCCTATGTTC. Its protein is CASSLSDEQGPPMF.